This T cell receptor beta chain was sequenced during a study of beta chain features in type 1 diabetes. Study at large: All of the samples together had around 110,000,000 sorted cells examined.

General observations from the study: HLA effects on TCRB rearrangement stayed unresolved here. Sampled from patients, naive, central memory and Treg TCRB repertoires appeared more similar than those sampled from healthy donors.

Points on this clone: Its antigen is undetermined.

From germline, CDR1 is SEHNR and CDR2 FQNEAQ (reference sequence). Losses at the gene ends were 5 bases for V and 5 bases for J; bases not matched to a gene: 9. The CDR3 is made up of 16 amino acids. Sequencing targeted expressed TCRB transcripts, as all isolated RNA had been reverse transcribed. Measured with immunoSEQ multiplex PCR; TCRdb has only the in-frame clones, and not every one. The table has more than 110,000 clones, about 7% seen once. The sequence derives from a woman in her 30s in good health. Input material: central memory CD4+ T cells from blood. The chain has TRBV7-9 and TRBJ2-3, with 11 bases matching TRBD2. The CDR3 here is CASSTLGTSGRDTQYF. DNA for the CDR3: TGTGCCAGCAGCACGCTTGGGACTAGCGGCCGAGATACGCAGTATTTT.